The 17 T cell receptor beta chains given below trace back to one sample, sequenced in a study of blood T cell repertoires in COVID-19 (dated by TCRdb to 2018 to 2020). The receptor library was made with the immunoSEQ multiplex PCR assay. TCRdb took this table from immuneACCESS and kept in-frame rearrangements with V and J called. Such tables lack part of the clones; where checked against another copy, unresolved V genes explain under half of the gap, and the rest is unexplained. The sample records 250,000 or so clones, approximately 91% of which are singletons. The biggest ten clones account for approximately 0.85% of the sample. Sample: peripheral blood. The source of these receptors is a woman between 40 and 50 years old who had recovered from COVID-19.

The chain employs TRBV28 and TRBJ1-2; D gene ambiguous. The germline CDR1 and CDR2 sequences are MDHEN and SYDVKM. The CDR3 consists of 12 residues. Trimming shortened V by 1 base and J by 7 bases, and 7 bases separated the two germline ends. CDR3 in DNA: TGTGCCAGCAGTTTATTCAGTTTTGGCTACACCTTC. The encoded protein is CASSLFSFGYTF.

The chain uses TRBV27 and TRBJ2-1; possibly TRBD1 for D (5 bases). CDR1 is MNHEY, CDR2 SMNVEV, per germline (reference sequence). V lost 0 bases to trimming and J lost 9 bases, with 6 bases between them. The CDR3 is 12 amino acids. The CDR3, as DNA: TGTGCCAGCAGTTTATCGGGGCTTGAGCAGTTCTTC. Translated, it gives CASSLSGLEQFF.

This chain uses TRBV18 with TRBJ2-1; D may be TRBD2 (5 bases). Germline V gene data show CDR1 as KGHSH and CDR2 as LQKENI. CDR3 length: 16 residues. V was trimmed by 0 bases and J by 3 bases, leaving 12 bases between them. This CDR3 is CASSPPKGSDYNEQFF. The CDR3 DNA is TGTGCCAGCTCACCACCGAAAGGTAGCGACTACAATGAGCAGTTCTTC.

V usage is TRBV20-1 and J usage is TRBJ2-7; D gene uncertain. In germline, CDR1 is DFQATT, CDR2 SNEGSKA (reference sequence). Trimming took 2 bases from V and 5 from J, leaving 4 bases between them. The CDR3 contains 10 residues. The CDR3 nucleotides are TGCAGTGCTAGAACAAACGAGCAGTACTTC. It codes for CSARTNEQYF.

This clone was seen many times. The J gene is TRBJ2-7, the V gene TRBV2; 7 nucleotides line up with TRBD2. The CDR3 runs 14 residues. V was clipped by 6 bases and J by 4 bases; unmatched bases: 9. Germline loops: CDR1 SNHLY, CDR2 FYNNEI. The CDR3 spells CASRRDYLSYEQYF. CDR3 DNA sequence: TGTGCCAGCAGACGGGACTACTTGTCGTACGAGCAGTACTTC.

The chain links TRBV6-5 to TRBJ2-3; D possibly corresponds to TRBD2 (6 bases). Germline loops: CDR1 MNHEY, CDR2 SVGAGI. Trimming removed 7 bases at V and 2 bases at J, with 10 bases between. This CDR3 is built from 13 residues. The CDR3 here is CASKRVPTDTQYF. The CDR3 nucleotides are TGTGCCAGCAAGCGGGTTCCCACAGATACGCAGTATTTT.

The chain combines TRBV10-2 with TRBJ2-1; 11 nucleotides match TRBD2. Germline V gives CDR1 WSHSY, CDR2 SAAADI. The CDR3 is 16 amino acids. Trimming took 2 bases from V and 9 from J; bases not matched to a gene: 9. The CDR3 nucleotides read TGCGCCAGCAGTGAGACAGGACTAGCGGGCCCGAGTGAGCAGTTCTTC. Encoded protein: CASSETGLAGPSEQFF.

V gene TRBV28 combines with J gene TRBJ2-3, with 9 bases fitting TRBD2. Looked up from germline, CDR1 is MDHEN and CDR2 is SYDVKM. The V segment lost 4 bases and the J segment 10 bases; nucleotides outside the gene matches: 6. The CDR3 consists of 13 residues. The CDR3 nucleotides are TGTGCCAGCAGTTATAGCGGGAGTTTCGCGCAGTATTTT. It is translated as CASSYSGSFAQYF.

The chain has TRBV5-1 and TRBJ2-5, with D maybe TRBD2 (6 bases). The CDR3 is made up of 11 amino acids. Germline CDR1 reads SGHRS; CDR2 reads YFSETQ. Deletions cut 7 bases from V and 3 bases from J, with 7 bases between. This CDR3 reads CASGEEETQYF. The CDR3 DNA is TGCGCCAGCGGGGAGGAAGAGACCCAGTACTTC.

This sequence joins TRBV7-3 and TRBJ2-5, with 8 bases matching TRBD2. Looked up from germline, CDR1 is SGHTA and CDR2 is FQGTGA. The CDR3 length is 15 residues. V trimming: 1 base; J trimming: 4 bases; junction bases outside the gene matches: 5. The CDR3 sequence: CASSLNPGLVETQYF. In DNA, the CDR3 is TGTGCCAGCAGCTTAAACCCGGGACTAGTAGAGACCCAGTACTTC.

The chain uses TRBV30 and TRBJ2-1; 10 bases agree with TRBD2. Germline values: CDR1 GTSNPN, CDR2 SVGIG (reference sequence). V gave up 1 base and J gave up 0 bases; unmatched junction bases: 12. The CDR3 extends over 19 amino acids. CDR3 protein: CAWSGSLASGSGSYNEQFF. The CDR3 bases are TGTGCCTGGAGTGGTTCACTTGCTAGCGGGAGTGGCTCCTACAATGAGCAGTTCTTC.

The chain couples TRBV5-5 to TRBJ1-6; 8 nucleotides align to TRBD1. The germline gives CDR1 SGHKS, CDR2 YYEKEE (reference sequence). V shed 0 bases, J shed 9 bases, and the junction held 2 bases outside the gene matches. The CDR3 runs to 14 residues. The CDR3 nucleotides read TGTGCCAGCAGCTTGGGCAGGGGGCGTTCACCCCTCCACTTT. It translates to CASSLGRGRSPLHF. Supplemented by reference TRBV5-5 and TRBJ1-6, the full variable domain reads DAGVTQSPTHLIKTRGQQVTLRCSPISGHKSVSWYQQVLGQGPQFIFQYYEKEERGRGNFPDRFSARQFPNYSSELNVNALLLGDSALYLCASSLGRGRSPLHFGNGTRLTVT.

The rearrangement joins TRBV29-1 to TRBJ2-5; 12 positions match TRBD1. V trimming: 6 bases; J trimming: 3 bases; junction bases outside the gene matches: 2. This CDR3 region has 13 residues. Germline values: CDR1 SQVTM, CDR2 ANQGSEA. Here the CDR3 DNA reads TGCAGCGTAGGGACAGGGGGCAAAGAGACCCAGTACTTC. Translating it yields CSVGTGGKETQYF.

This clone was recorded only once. The CDR3 is CASSLEGAATNEKLFF. The CDR3 bases are TGTGCCAGCAGTTTAGAGGGGGCAGCAACTAATGAAAAACTGTTTTTT. The rearrangement joins TRBV28 to TRBJ1-4, with 7 positions matching TRBD1. Germline V gene sequence: CDR1 MDHEN, CDR2 SYDVKM. The V segment lost 2 bases and the J segment 0 bases; nucleotides outside the gene matches: 3. The CDR3 is made up of 16 amino acids.

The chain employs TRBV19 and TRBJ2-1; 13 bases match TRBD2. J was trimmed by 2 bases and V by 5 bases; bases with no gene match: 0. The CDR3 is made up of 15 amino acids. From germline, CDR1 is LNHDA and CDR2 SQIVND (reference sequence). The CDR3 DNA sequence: TGTGCCAGTAGTGGGACTAGCGGGACCTACAATGAGCAGTTCTTC. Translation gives CASSGTSGTYNEQFF. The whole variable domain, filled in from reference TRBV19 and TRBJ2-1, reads DGGITQSPKYLFRKEGQNVTLSCEQNLNHDAMYWYRQDPGQGLRLIYYSQIVNDFQKGDIAEGYSVSREKKESFPLTVTSAQKNPTAFYLCASSGTSGTYNEQFFGPGTRLTVL.

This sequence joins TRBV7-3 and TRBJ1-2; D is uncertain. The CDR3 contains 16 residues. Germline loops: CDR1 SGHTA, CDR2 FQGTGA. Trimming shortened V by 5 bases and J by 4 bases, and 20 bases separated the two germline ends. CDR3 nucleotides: TGTGCCAGCAGCCCCCAACCCGGAGAGGGCCTCTATGGCTACACCTTC. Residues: CASSPQPGEGLYGYTF.

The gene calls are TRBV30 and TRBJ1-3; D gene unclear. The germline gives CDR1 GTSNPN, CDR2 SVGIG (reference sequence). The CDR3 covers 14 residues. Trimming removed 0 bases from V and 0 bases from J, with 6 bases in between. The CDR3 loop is CAWSVGLSGNTIYF. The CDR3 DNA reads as TGTGCCTGGAGTGTTGGCCTCTCTGGAAACACCATATATTTT.